This TCR beta chain derives from a study of T cell repertoires in ileal Crohn's disease. V lost 4 bases, J lost 7 bases, and 9 bases stayed unmatched. The CDR3 is 15 amino acids. The germline V gene encodes CDR1 SGHNT and CDR2 YYREEE (reference sequence). TCRdb's table, derived via immunoSEQ multiplex PCR, lists solely in-frame clones and lacks some. Among about 7,200 clones, 72% were seen once, and the ten largest hold about 9.2%. This receptor was taken from an adult with Crohn's disease. Sequencing was done on a sample of ileal tissue. The chain has TRBV5-4 and TRBJ2-1; 9 positions agree with TRBD1. The CDR3 DNA follows: TGTGCCAGCAGCATAGGGACAGGGAATTGGAATGAGCAGTTCTTC. Translated, it gives CASSIGTGNWNEQFF. The full variable domain, in which reference TRBV5-4 and TRBJ2-1 provide the parts outside the CDR3, is ETGVTQSPTHLIKTRGQQVTLRCSSQSGHNTVSWYQQALGQGPQFIFQYYREEENGRGNFPPRFSGLQFPNYSSELNVNALELDDSALYLCASSIGTGNWNEQFFGPGTRLTVL.